This record concerns one T cell receptor (beta chain) sequence. Germline V gives CDR1 SNHLY, CDR2 FYNNEI. Trimming left V 6 bases short and J 0 bases short, with 9 bases between. This CDR3 is built from 15 residues. The data originate from a study of OX40 agonist ivuxolimab in advanced cancers. The table came from immunoSEQ multiplex PCR; TCRdb's copy has only in-frame clones and leaves some out. The sample holds roughly 97,000 clones; 80% to 90% are singletons and the top ten take 5.5%. V is TRBV2 and J is TRBJ2-6; the D is unclear. This receptor was obtained from an adult with an advanced solid tumor such as melanoma, head and neck, liver or kidney cancer. The material was CD4+ or CD8+ T cells sorted from blood, obtained in a trial of the OX40 agonist ivuxolimab. The CDR3 region is CASSVQSSGANVLTF. For the CDR3, the DNA is TGTGCCAGCAGCGTACAAAGCTCTGGGGCCAACGTCCTGACTTTC.